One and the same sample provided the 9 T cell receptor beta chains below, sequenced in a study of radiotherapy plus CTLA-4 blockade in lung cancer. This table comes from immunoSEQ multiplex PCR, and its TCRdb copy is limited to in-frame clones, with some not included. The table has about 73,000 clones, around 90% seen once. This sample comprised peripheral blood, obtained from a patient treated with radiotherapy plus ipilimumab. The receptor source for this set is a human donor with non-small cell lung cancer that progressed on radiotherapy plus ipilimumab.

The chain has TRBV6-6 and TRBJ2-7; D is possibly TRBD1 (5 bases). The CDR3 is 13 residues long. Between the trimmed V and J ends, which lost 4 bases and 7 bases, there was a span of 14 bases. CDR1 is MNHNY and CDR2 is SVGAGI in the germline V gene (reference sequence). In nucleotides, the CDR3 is TGTGCCAGCAGTTCCCACGGACAAGGGGAGCAGTACGTC. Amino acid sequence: CASSSHGQGEQYV.

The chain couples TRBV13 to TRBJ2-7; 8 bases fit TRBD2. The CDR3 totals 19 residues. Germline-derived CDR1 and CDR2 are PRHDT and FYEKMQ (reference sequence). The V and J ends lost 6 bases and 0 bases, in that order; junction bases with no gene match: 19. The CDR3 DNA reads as TGTGCCAGCAGAGTAAGTCAAACTAGCGGAAGTATTATCTCCTACGAGCAGTACTTC. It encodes CASRVSQTSGSIISYEQYF.

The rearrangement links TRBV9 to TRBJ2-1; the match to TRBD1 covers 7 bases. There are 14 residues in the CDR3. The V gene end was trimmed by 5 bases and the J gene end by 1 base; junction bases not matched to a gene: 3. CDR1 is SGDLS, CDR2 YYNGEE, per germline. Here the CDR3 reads CASSTGQSYNEQFF. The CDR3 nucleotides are TGTGCCAGCAGTACGGGACAGTCCTACAATGAGCAGTTCTTC.

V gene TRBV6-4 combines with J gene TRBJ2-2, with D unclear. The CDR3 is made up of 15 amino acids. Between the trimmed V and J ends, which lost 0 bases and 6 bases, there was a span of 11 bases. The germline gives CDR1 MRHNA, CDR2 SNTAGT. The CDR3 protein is CASSDSRVVPGELFF. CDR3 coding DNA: TGTGCCAGCAGTGACTCACGGGTAGTCCCCGGGGAGCTGTTTTTT.

CDR3 region: CSAEGEIYGYTF. The DNA of the CDR3 is TGCAGCGCCGAGGGGGAGATCTATGGCTACACCTTC. The V call is TRBV29-1, the J call TRBJ1-2; TRBD1 might be the D (6 bases). Per the germline V gene, CDR1 is SQVTM and CDR2 is ANQGSEA. Trimming shortened V by 7 bases and J by 4 bases, and 13 bases separated the two germline ends. The CDR3 runs 12 residues.

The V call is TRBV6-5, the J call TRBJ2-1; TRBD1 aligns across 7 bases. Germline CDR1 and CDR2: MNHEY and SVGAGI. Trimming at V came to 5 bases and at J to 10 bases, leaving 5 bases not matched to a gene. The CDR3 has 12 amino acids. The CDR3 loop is CASSPQDREQFF. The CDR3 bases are TGTGCCAGCAGTCCACAGGACAGGGAGCAGTTCTTC.

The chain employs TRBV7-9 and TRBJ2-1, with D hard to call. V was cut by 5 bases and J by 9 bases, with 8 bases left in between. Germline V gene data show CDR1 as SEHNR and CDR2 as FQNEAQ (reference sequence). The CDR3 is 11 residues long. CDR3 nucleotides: TGTGCCAGCAGCCGTCTAGGTGAGCAGTTCTTC. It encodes CASSRLGEQFF.

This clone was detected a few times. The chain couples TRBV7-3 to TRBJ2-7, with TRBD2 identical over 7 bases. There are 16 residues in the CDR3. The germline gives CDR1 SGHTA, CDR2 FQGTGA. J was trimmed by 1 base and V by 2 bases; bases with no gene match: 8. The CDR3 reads CASSLDSPSGSYEQYF. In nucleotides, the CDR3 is TGTGCCAGCAGCTTAGATAGCCCTAGCGGATCCTACGAGCAGTACTTC.

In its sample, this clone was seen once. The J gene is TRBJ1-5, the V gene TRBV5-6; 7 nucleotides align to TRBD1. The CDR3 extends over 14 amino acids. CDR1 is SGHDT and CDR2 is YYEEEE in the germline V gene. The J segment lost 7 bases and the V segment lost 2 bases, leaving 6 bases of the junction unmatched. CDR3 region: CASSLNRGGQPQHF. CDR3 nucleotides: TGTGCCAGCAGCTTAAACAGGGGCGGCCAGCCCCAGCATTTT.